A selection of T cell receptor beta chains follows, all from one sample in a study of cytomegalovirus exposure and HLA in healthy donors. The data were produced by immunoSEQ multiplex PCR, yet TCRdb's version contains in-frame clones alone and is incomplete. The table includes 74,000 or so clones, around 78% detected once. The sequencing input was PBMCs. Receptors were obtained from a male donor in good health and CMV-seropositive. Each CDR3 is given with its conserved first and last residue. D genes are given only for firm matches. Size is stated for part of the rows, as once, few or many counts, or as a class when the clone is expanded.

CASSDVEQYF,TGTGCCAGCAGTGACGTCGAGCAGTACTTC,TRBV2,-,-,TRBJ2-7
CASSVDLLQETQYF,TGTGCCAGCAGCGTAGATCTACTACAAGAGACCCAGTACTTC,TRBV9,-,-,TRBJ2-5
CASRPRLAGGETQYF,TGTGCCAGCCGGCCTCGACTAGCGGGAGGAGAGACCCAGTACTTC,TRBV28,-,TRBD2,TRBJ2-5
CASSVTGVGYTF,TGTGCCAGCAGTGTTACAGGGGTCGGCTACACCTTC,TRBV27,-,TRBD1,TRBJ1-2
CASTPGSPNEKLFF,TGTGCCAGCACCCCGGGGAGCCCTAATGAAAAACTGTTTTTT,TRBV7-2,-,-,TRBJ1-4
CASSLVGTANTGELFF,TGTGCCAGCAGCTTAGTGGGGACAGCGAACACCGGGGAGCTGTTTTTT,TRBV7-2,-,TRBD1,TRBJ2-2
CASSYAGYNEQFF,TGTGCCAGCAGCTATGCCGGGTACAATGAGCAGTTCTTC,TRBV7-9,-,-,TRBJ2-1
CASSLMWGGNYGYTF,TGTGCCAGCAGCTTGATGTGGGGAGGGAACTATGGCTACACCTTC,TRBV5-5,-,-,TRBJ1-2
CASSPYSGGGQPQHF,TGCGCCAGCAGCCCATACAGTGGCGGAGGACAGCCCCAGCATTTT,TRBV5-1,-,-,TRBJ1-5
CASSKGTTRSNEQFF,TGCGCCAGCAGCAAGGGGACTACAAGATCCAATGAGCAGTTCTTC,TRBV5-1,once,TRBD2,TRBJ2-1
CAWGTGAGEQYF,TGTGCCTGGGGGACAGGGGCTGGCGAGCAGTACTTC,TRBV30,-,TRBD1,TRBJ2-7
CASSLLREETQYF,TGTGCCAGCAGCTTACTCCGGGAAGAGACCCAGTACTTC,TRBV7-3,once,-,TRBJ2-5
CASSLLAGMDEQFF,TGCGCCAGCAGCTTACTAGCGGGTATGGATGAGCAGTTCTTC,TRBV5-1,once,TRBD2,TRBJ2-1
CASSKTGVGEQYF,TGTGCCAGCAGTAAGACAGGGGTAGGCGAGCAGTACTTC,TRBV6-5,-,TRBD1,TRBJ2-7
CASGLTGSTDTQYF,TGTGCTAGTGGGCTAACCGGTAGCACAGATACGCAGTATTTT,TRBV12-5,-,-,TRBJ2-3
CASSYLPGQETQYF,TGCGCCAGCAGCTATTTGCCGGGACAAGAGACCCAGTACTTC,TRBV5-1,-,-,TRBJ2-5
CASSSVHPGLAGVEQFF,TGTGCCAGCAGTTCCGTACATCCGGGACTAGCGGGAGTTGAGCAGTTCTTC,TRBV27,-,TRBD2,TRBJ2-1
CASSTPLTARYQETQYF,TGTGCCAGCAGCACTCCCTTGACGGCTAGGTACCAAGAGACCCAGTACTTC,TRBV11-2,-,-,TRBJ2-5
CASSPTSGETDTQYF,TGTGCCAGCAGTCCGACTAGCGGGGAAACAGATACGCAGTATTTT,TRBV6-4,-,TRBD2,TRBJ2-3
CASSQDTWTTPYEQYF,TGCGCCAGCAGCCAAGATACTTGGACTACGCCCTACGAGCAGTACTTC,TRBV4-1,-,-,TRBJ2-7
CASSEARVGTEAFF,TGTGCCAGCAGTGAAGCGAGGGTTGGCACTGAAGCTTTCTTT,TRBV6-1,-,-,TRBJ1-1
CASSREYEQYF,TGTGCCAGCAGCCGAGAATACGAGCAGTACTTC,TRBV7-9,-,-,TRBJ2-7
CASSARGQGYGYTF,TGTGCCAGCAGTGCCAGGGGACAGGGGTATGGCTACACCTTC,TRBV6-5,few,TRBD1,TRBJ1-2
CASSVEGAGGNTIYF,TGTGCCAGCAGCGTAGAAGGGGCGGGAGGAAACACCATATATTTT,TRBV9,-,-,TRBJ1-3
CASSVPGLSYEQYF,TGTGCCAGCAGCGTCCCCGGACTTTCCTACGAGCAGTACTTC,TRBV7-2,-,-,TRBJ2-7
CAISDSQGRAGNTIYF,TGTGCCATCAGTGACTCACAGGGTCGGGCTGGAAACACCATATATTTT,TRBV10-3,-,-,TRBJ1-3
CASSLSPPLAGGNTGELFF,TGTGCCAGCAGTTTATCCCCGCCTCTAGCGGGGGGGAACACCGGGGAGCTGTTTTTT,TRBV27,-,TRBD2,TRBJ2-2
CASSLAGASYNEQFF,TGTGCCAGCAGCTTAGCGGGGGCCTCCTACAATGAGCAGTTCTTC,TRBV7-8,-,-,TRBJ2-1
CASSFGGWGGSPLHF,TGTGCCAGCAGCTTCGGGGGATGGGGAGGTTCACCCCTCCACTTT,TRBV7-2,-,-,TRBJ1-6
CASSQEGLYGYTF,TGCGCCAGCAGCCAAGAAGGACTTTATGGCTACACCTTC,TRBV4-1,-,-,TRBJ1-2
CASTVLLGLAPKRWDEQYF,TGTGCCAGCACCGTGTTGTTGGGACTAGCTCCTAAACGATGGGACGAGCAGTACTTC,TRBV21-1,-,-,TRBJ2-7
CASSRRGTGNEKLFF,TGCGCCAGCAGCCGACGCGGGACAGGCAATGAAAAACTGTTTTTT,TRBV4-1,-,TRBD1,TRBJ1-4
CASSTGQGNGYTF,TGTGCCAGCAGCACGGGACAGGGAAATGGCTACACCTTC,TRBV7-2,-,TRBD1,TRBJ1-2
CASSQVGTGPLGQPQHF,TGCGCCAGCAGCCAAGTAGGGACAGGGCCTTTGGGTCAGCCCCAGCATTTT,TRBV4-1,-,TRBD1,TRBJ1-5
CASSLGGTGGYEQYF,TGCGCCAGCAGCTTGGGGGGGACAGGGGGCTACGAGCAGTACTTC,TRBV5-1,-,TRBD1,TRBJ2-7
CASSPTAGRADTQYF,TGTGCCAGCTCACCAACGGCAGGGAGGGCAGATACGCAGTATTTT,TRBV18,-,TRBD2,TRBJ2-3
CASVAGGSFYGYTF,TGTGCCAGCGTAGCAGGGGGTAGTTTCTATGGCTACACCTTC,TRBV25-1,-,TRBD1,TRBJ1-2
CASSLGGTGHTEAFF,TGTGCCAGCAGCCTGGGAGGGACAGGGCACACTGAAGCTTTCTTT,TRBV5-5,few,TRBD1,TRBJ1-1
CASSYSRRSYGYTF,TGTGCCAGCAGTTACTCACGGAGAAGCTATGGCTACACCTTC,TRBV6-5,once,-,TRBJ1-2
CASSYAPDRVAEAFF,TGTGCCAGCAGTTACGCCCCGGACAGGGTGGCTGAAGCTTTCTTT,TRBV6-6,few,TRBD1,TRBJ1-1
CASSQEGWASGSYEQYF,TGTGCCAGCAGCCAAGAGGGGTGGGCTAGCGGGAGCTACGAGCAGTACTTC,TRBV4-2,once,TRBD2,TRBJ2-7
CASSRTESDMQYF,TGTGCCAGCAGCAGGACTGAATCGGATATGCAGTATTTT,TRBV6-4,-,-,TRBJ2-3
CASSKRGAGGYEQYF,TGTGCCAGCAGTAAACGTGGAGCGGGGGGGTACGAGCAGTACTTC,TRBV6-6,-,TRBD2,TRBJ2-7
CASSLRSDRGLHGYTF,TGTGCCAGCAGCTTGCGCTCGGACAGGGGGCTACATGGCTACACCTTC,TRBV5-8,-,TRBD1,TRBJ1-2
CASSYGTGQTTQYF,TGTGCCAGCAGCTACGGGACAGGTCAGACTACGCAGTATTTT,TRBV7-2,-,TRBD1,TRBJ2-3
CASFWDNTDTQYF,TGTGCCAGCTTCTGGGACAACACAGATACGCAGTATTTT,TRBV5-8,-,-,TRBJ2-3